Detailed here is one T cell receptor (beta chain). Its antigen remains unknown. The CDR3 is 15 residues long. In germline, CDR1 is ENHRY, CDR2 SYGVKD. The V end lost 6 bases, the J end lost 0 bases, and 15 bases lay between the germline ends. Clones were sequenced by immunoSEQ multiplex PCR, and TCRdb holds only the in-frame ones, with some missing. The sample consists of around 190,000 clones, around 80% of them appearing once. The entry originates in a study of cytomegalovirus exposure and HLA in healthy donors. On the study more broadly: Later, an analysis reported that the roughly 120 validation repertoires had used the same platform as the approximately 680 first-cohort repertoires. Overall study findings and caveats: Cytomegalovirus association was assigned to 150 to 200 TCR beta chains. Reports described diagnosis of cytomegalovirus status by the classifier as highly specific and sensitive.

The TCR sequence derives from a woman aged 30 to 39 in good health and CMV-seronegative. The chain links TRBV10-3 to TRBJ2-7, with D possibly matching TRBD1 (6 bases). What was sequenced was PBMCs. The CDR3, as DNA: TGTGCCATCAGCCCCGGGACAACGAGCTCCTACGAGCAGTACTTC. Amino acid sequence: CAISPGTTSSYEQYF.